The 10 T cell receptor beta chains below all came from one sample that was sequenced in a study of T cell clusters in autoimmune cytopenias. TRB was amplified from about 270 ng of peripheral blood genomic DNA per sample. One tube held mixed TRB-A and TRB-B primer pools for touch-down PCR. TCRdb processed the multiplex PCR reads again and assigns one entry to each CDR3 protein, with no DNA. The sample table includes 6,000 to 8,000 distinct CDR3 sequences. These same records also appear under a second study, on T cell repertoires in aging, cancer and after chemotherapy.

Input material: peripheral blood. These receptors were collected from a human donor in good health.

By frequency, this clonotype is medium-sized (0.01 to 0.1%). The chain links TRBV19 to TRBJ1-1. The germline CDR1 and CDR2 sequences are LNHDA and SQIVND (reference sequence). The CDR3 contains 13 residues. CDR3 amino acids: CASSIGRNTEAFF. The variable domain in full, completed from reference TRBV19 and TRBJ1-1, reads DGGITQSPKYLFRKEGQNVTLSCEQNLNHDAMYWYRQDPGQGLRLIYYSQIVNDFQKGDIAEGYSVSREKKESFPLTVTSAQKNPTAFYLCASSIGRNTEAFFGQGTRLTVV.

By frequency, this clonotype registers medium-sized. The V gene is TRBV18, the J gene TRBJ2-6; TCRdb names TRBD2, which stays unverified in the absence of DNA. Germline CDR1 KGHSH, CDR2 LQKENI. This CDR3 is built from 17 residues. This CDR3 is CASSPGLMTSGANVLTF.

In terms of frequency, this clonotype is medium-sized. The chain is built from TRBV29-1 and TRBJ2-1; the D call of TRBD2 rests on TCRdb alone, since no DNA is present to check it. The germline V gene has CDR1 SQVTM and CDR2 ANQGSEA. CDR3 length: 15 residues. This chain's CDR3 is CSVEYPKSLRNEQFF.

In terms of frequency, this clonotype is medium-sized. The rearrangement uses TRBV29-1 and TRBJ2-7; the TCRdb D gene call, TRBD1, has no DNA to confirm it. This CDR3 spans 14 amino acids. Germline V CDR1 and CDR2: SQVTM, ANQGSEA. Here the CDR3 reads CSVRGATPPYEQYF.

The CDR3 loop is CASSLGWGQPQHF. The chain links TRBV7-9 to TRBJ1-5. The CDR3 loop spans 13 amino acids. Germline CDR1 SEHNR, CDR2 FQNEAQ (reference sequence). The variable domain in full, completed from reference TRBV7-9 and TRBJ1-5, reads DTGVSQNPRHKITKRGQNVTFRCDPISEHNRLYWYRQTLGQGPEFLTYFQNEAQLEKSRLLSDRFSAERPKGSFSTLEIQRTEQGDSAMYLCASSLGWGQPQHFGDGTRLSIL.

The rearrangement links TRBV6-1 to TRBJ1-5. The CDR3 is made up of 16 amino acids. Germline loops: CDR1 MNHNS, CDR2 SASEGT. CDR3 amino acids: CASSGTRGYGNQPQHF.

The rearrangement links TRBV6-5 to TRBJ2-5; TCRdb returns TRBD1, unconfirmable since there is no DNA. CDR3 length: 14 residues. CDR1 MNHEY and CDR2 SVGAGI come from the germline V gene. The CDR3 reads CASSKGVIGETQYF.

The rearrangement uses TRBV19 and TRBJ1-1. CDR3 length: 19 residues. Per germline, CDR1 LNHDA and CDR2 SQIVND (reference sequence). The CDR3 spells CASSIAGGQDILLNTEAFF.

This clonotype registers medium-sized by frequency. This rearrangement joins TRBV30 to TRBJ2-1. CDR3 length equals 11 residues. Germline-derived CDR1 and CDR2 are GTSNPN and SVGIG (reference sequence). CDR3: CAWSVVWEQFF.

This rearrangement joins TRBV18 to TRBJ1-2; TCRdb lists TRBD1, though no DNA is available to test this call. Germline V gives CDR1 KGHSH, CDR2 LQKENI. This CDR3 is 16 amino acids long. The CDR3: CASSPTTGEGHYGYTF.